These T cell receptor beta chains were read from a single sample in a study of T cells after posttransplantation cyclophosphamide. Sequencing used immunoSEQ multiplex PCR; TCRdb keeps in-frame clones, though not all of them. The specimen has more than 35,000 clones, none found just once. Specimen: PBMCs. The receptors stem from a man aged 50 or older in good health, CMV-negative, and a related stem cell transplant donor. CDR3s include the opening cysteine and the closing phenylalanine or tryptophan. A D gene is named only where the DNA matches it firmly. Expanded clones are given a class, and other clones once, few, many or no size at all.

>NA|many|TRBV7-6|TRBJ2-2
CASSVGHSRTGELFF
TGTGCCAGCAGCGTAGGACACTCTCGCACCGGGGAGCTGTTTTTT
>NA|NA|TRBV11-3|TRBJ2-1
CASSLVLSSSYNEQFF
TGTGCCAGCAGCTTAGTCTTGTCCAGCTCCTACAATGAGCAGTTCTTC
>TRBD1|many|TRBV18|TRBJ1-3
CASSPYLGQGLSGNTIYF
TGTGCCAGCTCACCCTACCTCGGACAGGGGCTTTCTGGAAACACCATATATTTT
>NA|many|TRBV29-1|TRBJ1-1
CSVGRTVAEAFF
TGCAGCGTTGGTCGGACAGTGGCTGAAGCTTTCTTT
>TRBD1|many|TRBV9|TRBJ1-2
CASSPLNRGPGGYTF
TGTGCCAGCAGCCCCCTCAACAGGGGGCCGGGAGGCTACACCTTC
>NA|many|TRBV7-9|TRBJ2-1
CASSFSHNEQFF
TGTGCCAGCAGCTTCTCCCACAATGAGCAGTTCTTC
>NA|many|TRBV29-1|TRBJ1-2
CSAGSGGGYTF
TGCAGCGCCGGTTCGGGGGGAGGCTACACCTTC
>TRBD1|many|TRBV6-1|TRBJ1-4
CASSEGGQGLSNEKLFF
TGTGCCAGCAGTGAAGGTGGACAGGGGCTGTCTAATGAAAAACTGTTTTTT
>TRBD1|many|TRBV5-5|TRBJ1-1
CASSSTGLIFGAFF
TGTGCCAGCAGCTCGACAGGGTTAATATTTGGAGCTTTCTTT
>TRBD2|few|TRBV7-6|TRBJ2-5
CASSLIGLEPRATQYF
TGTGCCAGCAGCTTGATAGGACTAGAGCCTCGGGCGACCCAGTACTTC
>TRBD2|few|TRBV2|TRBJ2-7
CASSPTGTSGRAPDF
TGTGCCAGCAGTCCTACGGGGACTAGCGGGAGGGCCCCAGACTTC
>TRBD1|few|TRBV7-2|TRBJ1-2
CASSQDRNYGYTF
TGTGCCAGCAGCCAGGACAGGAACTATGGCTACACCTTC
>TRBD1|few|TRBV7-9|TRBJ2-1
CASSNRTGGKNNEQFF
TGTGCCAGCAGCAACCGGACAGGGGGCAAAAACAATGAGCAGTTCTTC
>NA|many|TRBV4-1|TRBJ2-2
CASSLLGGRVANTGELFF
TGCGCCAGCAGCCTATTGGGGGGGCGGGTAGCGAACACCGGGGAGCTGTTTTTT
>NA|many|TRBV6-5|TRBJ1-2
CASSDNQGGYTF
TGTGCCAGCAGCGATAACCAGGGCGGCTACACCTTC
>TRBD2|few|TRBV5-1|TRBJ2-1
CASSTAGVSNEQFF
TGCGCCAGCAGCACAGCGGGAGTATCAAATGAGCAGTTCTTC
>TRBD2|many|TRBV7-3|TRBJ2-1
CASSLSGGPGNEQFF
TGTGCCAGCAGCTTAAGCGGGGGTCCCGGGAATGAGCAGTTCTTC
>NA|many|TRBV5-6|TRBJ2-5
CASTARVFETQYF
TGTGCCAGCACCGCGCGGGTATTTGAGACCCAGTACTTC
>NA|many|TRBV2|TRBJ1-1
CASSYTNTEAFF
TGTGCCAGCAGCTATACGAACACTGAAGCTTTCTTT
>NA|few|TRBV21-1|TRBJ2-1
CASGEYLRLASYNEQFF
TGTGCCAGCGGCGAGTACCTCAGACTAGCGAGCTACAATGAGCAGTTCTTC
>TRBD1|NA|TRBV7-6|TRBJ2-5
CASSPRDRGEGLEETQYF
TGTGCCAGCAGCCCTCGGGACAGGGGAGAGGGTTTAGAGGAGACCCAGTACTTC
>TRBD1|few|TRBV7-2|TRBJ2-7
CASNRDRGHEQYF
TGTGCCAGCAACCGGGACAGGGGCCACGAGCAGTACTTC
>NA|many|TRBV6-6|TRBJ1-5
CASSQFWRVVNQPQHF
TGTGCCAGCAGTCAATTTTGGCGGGTTGTTAATCAGCCCCAGCATTTT
>NA|many|TRBV19|TRBJ2-3
CASSIRGASTDTQYF
TGTGCCAGTAGTATACGGGGGGCTAGCACAGATACGCAGTATTTT
>NA|many|TRBV5-1|TRBJ2-5
CASSRLSETQYF
TGCGCCAGCAGCCGGTTGAGCGAGACCCAGTACTTC
>NA|many|TRBV5-1|TRBJ1-4
CASSLGQGPATNEKLFF
TGCGCCAGCAGCTTGGGGCAGGGGCCTGCAACTAATGAAAAACTGTTTTTT
>TRBD1|many|TRBV9|TRBJ2-7
CASSPGQATYEQYF
TGTGCCAGCAGCCCGGGACAGGCAACCTACGAGCAGTACTTC
>TRBD1|many|TRBV27|TRBJ1-2
CASRYRYRGNYGYTF
TGTGCCAGCAGATACCGGTACAGGGGTAACTATGGCTACACCTTC
>TRBD1|few|TRBV7-8|TRBJ2-3
CASSQNSQWPGQGMDTQYF
TGTGCCAGCAGCCAGAACTCACAATGGCCGGGACAGGGTATGGATACGCAGTATTTT
>TRBD2|few|TRBV7-2|TRBJ2-3
CASSSPPGSGRTDTQYF
TGTGCCAGCAGCTCTCCCCCAGGTAGCGGGAGAACAGATACGCAGTATTTT
>NA|many|TRBV5-4|TRBJ1-6
CASSPGLTVNSPLHF
TGTGCCAGCAGCCCGGGTCTGACAGTGAATTCACCCCTCCACTTT
>TRBD1|few|TRBV5-5|TRBJ1-1
CASSLYGTGTMNTEAFF
TGTGCCAGCAGCTTGTATGGGACAGGAACCATGAACACTGAAGCTTTCTTT
>NA|many|TRBV10-3|TRBJ1-5
CAISETPGGPNQPQHF
TGTGCCATCAGTGAGACCCCCGGGGGGCCCAATCAGCCCCAGCATTTT
>NA|many|TRBV2|TRBJ2-1
CASSSGSYNEQFF
TGTGCCAGCAGTAGCGGTTCCTACAATGAGCAGTTCTTC
>NA|many|TRBV16|TRBJ2-1
CASSQFRNGGLGNEQFF
TGTGCCAGCAGCCAATTTAGAAACGGGGGACTGGGGAATGAGCAGTTCTTC
>NA|medium-sized|TRBV6-6|TRBJ1-1
CASGESVNTEAFF
TGTGCCAGCGGGGAGAGCGTGAACACTGAAGCTTTCTTT
>TRBD2|many|TRBV5-8|TRBJ2-2
CASSFFLAGFGNTGELFF
TGTGCCAGCAGCTTCTTCCTAGCGGGATTCGGGAACACCGGGGAGCTGTTTTTT
>TRBD1|many|TRBV7-7|TRBJ1-5
CASSPQGTGSNQPQHF
TGTGCTAGCAGCCCACAGGGGACGGGTAGCAATCAGCCCCAGCATTTT
>TRBD2|many|TRBV7-8|TRBJ2-7
CASRPTSGRAYHEQYF
TGTGCCAGCAGACCAACTAGCGGGAGGGCCTACCACGAGCAGTACTTC
>NA|many|TRBV5-6|TRBJ2-6
CASSRGTASGANVLTF
TGTGCCAGCAGCAGGGGGACGGCCTCTGGGGCCAACGTCCTGACTTTC
>TRBD2|NA|TRBV9|TRBJ2-1
CASSVAGGPSYNEQFF
TGTGCCAGCAGCGTAGCGGGGGGGCCTTCCTACAATGAGCAGTTCTTC
>TRBD2|few|TRBV6-4|TRBJ2-7
CASSDSGGRNPYEQYF
TGTGCCAGCAGTGACTCCGGGGGGAGGAACCCCTACGAGCAGTACTTC
>NA|many|TRBV13|TRBJ2-2
CASSLVREWSGELFF
TGTGCCAGCAGCTTAGTGAGGGAGTGGAGCGGGGAGCTGTTTTTT
>NA|many|TRBV5-1|TRBJ2-7
CASSFQGSSYEQYF
TGCGCCAGCAGCTTTCAGGGGAGCTCCTACGAGCAGTACTTC
>TRBD2|few|TRBV7-3|TRBJ2-2
CASSLTLAGGLTGELFF
TGTGCCAGCAGCTTAACGCTAGCGGGGGGGCTCACCGGGGAGCTGTTTTTT
>TRBD2|NA|TRBV5-1|TRBJ2-5
CASSLAGTSGETQYF
TGCGCCAGCAGCTTGGCGGGGACTAGCGGAGAGACCCAGTACTTC
>TRBD2|many|TRBV2|TRBJ2-5
CASSPRRGARETQYF
TGTGCCAGCAGTCCTAGGCGGGGGGCTCGGGAGACCCAGTACTTC
>TRBD2|many|TRBV7-9|TRBJ2-5
CASRHWGLAGQETQYF
TGTGCCAGCAGGCATTGGGGACTAGCGGGACAAGAGACCCAGTACTTC
>TRBD1|many|TRBV29-1|TRBJ2-5
CSVDRTGSETQYF
TGCAGCGTAGACAGGACAGGTAGCGAGACCCAGTACTTC
>TRBD2|many|TRBV7-8|TRBJ2-5
CASSPTSGGFKGETQYF
TGTGCCAGCAGCCCAACTAGCGGGGGGTTCAAAGGGGAGACCCAGTACTTC
>TRBD1|few|TRBV19|TRBJ1-2
CASSIGSGTGTNYGYTF
TGTGCCAGTAGTATCGGATCAGGGACAGGAACTAACTATGGCTACACCTTC
>NA|NA|TRBV18|TRBJ1-2
CASSNIAIGEDGYTF
TGTGCCAGCTCAAACATAGCGATCGGGGAGGATGGCTACACCTTC
>NA|many|TRBV19|TRBJ2-2
CASRDFLNTGELFF
TGTGCCAGTAGGGACTTCTTAAACACCGGGGAGCTGTTTTTT
>NA|many|TRBV6-5|TRBJ1-1
CASSSLKFEAFF
TGTGCCAGCAGTTCGTTAAAATTTGAAGCTTTCTTT
>NA|many|TRBV6-1|TRBJ1-5
CASSAIGINSNQPQHF
TGTGCCAGCAGTGCGATCGGGATCAATAGCAATCAGCCCCAGCATTTT
>TRBD2|few|TRBV19|TRBJ2-3
CASSAAGGFGTDTQYF
TGTGCCAGTAGTGCGGCGGGAGGGTTTGGCACAGATACGCAGTATTTT
>NA|many|TRBV7-2|TRBJ1-4
CASSFRSPNEKLFF
TGTGCCAGCAGCTTTCGCAGTCCCAATGAAAAACTGTTTTTT
>NA|many|TRBV2|TRBJ1-5
CASSVLGRDQPQHF
TGTGCCAGCAGTGTTTTGGGTCGGGATCAGCCCCAGCATTTT
>TRBD2|many|TRBV7-3|TRBJ2-1
CASSTYGTSGTIEQFF
TGTGCCAGCAGCACGTATGGGACTAGCGGGACTATTGAGCAGTTCTTC
>NA|many|TRBV7-8|TRBJ2-3
CASSRDGTDTQYF
TGTGCCAGCAGCCGAGATGGCACAGATACGCAGTATTTT